This is a list of T cell receptor beta chains from one sample in a study of naive and memory T cell subsets. TCRdb re-called the UMI-ligation and nested PCR reads through MiXCR, storing one row per CDR3 protein. This sample carries over 100,000 distinct CDR3 sequences, roughly 15% of them seen once, and the ten largest clones take roughly 3.1%. The material sequenced was naive CD8+ T cells from blood. The receptors shown here come from a human donor in good health. Both conserved end residues are part of each CDR3. Each record gives: clone size, V gene, D gene, J gene, CDR3 DNA, CDR3 protein. A D gene is named only where the DNA matches it firmly. Clone size is stated in some rows and not others, as once, few, many or a class when expanded.

few	TRBV19	-	TRBJ2-3	TGTGCCACCTTCGGGGATACGCAGTATTTT	CATFGDTQYF
few	TRBV12-3/TRBV12-4	TRBD1	TRBJ2-1	TGTGCCAGCAGTTTACCCCGGACAGGGAAAGGCAATGAGCAGTTCTTC	CASSLPRTGKGNEQFF
-	TRBV9	-	TRBJ2-3	TGTGCCAGCAGCGTAGAGGGTGGCGGGACGGGCACAGATACGCAGTATTTT	CASSVEGGGTGTDTQYF
-	TRBV4-1	-	TRBJ2-5	TGCGCCAGCAGCCAAGTAATGGGCGGGGAAGACCAAGAGACCCAGTACTTC	CASSQVMGGEDQETQYF
-	TRBV27	-	TRBJ2-1	TGTGCCAGCAGTTTTGTTTCAGGGATGATCTATGAGCAGTTCTTC	CASSFVSGMIYEQFF
-	TRBV5-6	-	TRBJ1-1	TGTGCCAGCAGCTGGGGAGGGACTGAAGCTTTCTTT	CASSWGGTEAFF
-	TRBV7-3	-	TRBJ2-3	TGTGCCAGCAGCCCCGGGACCCCAAGCACAGATACGCAGTATTTT	CASSPGTPSTDTQYF
many	TRBV7-6	-	TRBJ1-2	TGTGCCAGCAGCCGTAGCGGCAGCTCCTACCCTAACTATGGCTACACCTTC	CASSRSGSSYPNYGYTF
-	TRBV6-5	-	TRBJ2-2	TGTGCCAGCAGTTACGTAGGGGGGGAAACCGGGGAGCTGTTTTTT	CASSYVGGETGELFF
-	TRBV20-1	-	TRBJ2-7	TGCAGTGCTAGAGATCGGGAAGGGGGCTACGAGCAGTACTTC	CSARDREGGYEQYF